This T cell receptor (beta chain) was captured in a study of blood T cell repertoires in COVID-19. CDR1 and CDR2 (germline): SNHLY, FYNNEI. The ends were cut back, 3 bases at V and 5 bases at J, with 10 bases in the middle. This CDR3 spans 13 amino acids. Repertoires were generated with immunoSEQ multiplex PCR, while TCRdb's copy carries only in-frame clones and drops some. The data show some 150,000 clones, 76% seen once. The TCR sequence derives from a man aged 60 to 75 with acute or convalescent COVID-19. The source material was peripheral blood. The gene calls are TRBV2 and TRBJ1-1, with a weak D call TRBD1 (5 bases). The CDR3 bases are TGTGCCAGCAGTGAGGGGGGTCGGACTGAAGCTTTCTTT. Protein sequence: CASSEGGRTEAFF.